The 19 T cell receptor beta chains below all came from one sample that was sequenced in a study of T-cell reconstitution after alpha-beta-depleted transplantation in children. This sample's TCRbeta library carried unique molecular identifier barcodes. TCRdb reprocessed the PCR reads via MiXCR and lists one record per CDR3 protein. The sample carries 90,000 to 100,000 distinct CDR3 sequences, about 22% recorded once. The sample was PBMCs, taken before TCRalphabeta/CD19-depleted stem cell transplant. The receptors come from a boy under 10 years old with acute lymphoblastic leukemia, due to receive a stem cell transplant.

This clonotype was picked up a small number of times. This rearrangement joins TRBV28 to TRBJ2-1, with a tentative D call TRBD2 (5 bases). V lost 2 bases to trimming and J lost 2 bases, with 10 bases between them. Germline loops: CDR1 MDHEN, CDR2 SYDVKM. The CDR3 has 15 residues. For the CDR3, the DNA is TGTGCCAGCAGTTTAAAGGAACTAGCCTACAATGAGCAGTTCTTC. This sequence encodes CASSLKELAYNEQFF.

This clonotype was detected only once. The chain links TRBV20-1 to TRBJ2-1, with TRBD2 matching 10 bases. The trim removed 6 bases at V and 2 bases at J, leaving 4 bases unmatched. The CDR3 has 14 residues. Looked up from germline, CDR1 is DFQATT and CDR2 is SNEGSKA (reference sequence). The CDR3 here is CSALSGRAYNEQFF. The CDR3 DNA sequence: TGCAGTGCCCTGAGCGGGAGGGCCTACAATGAGCAGTTCTTC.

The V and J genes are TRBV7-9 and TRBJ2-3, with D unresolved. Trimming took off 0 bases at V and 0 bases at J, with 4 bases between the two ends. Per germline, CDR1 SEHNR and CDR2 FQNEAQ (reference sequence). CDR3 size: 14 residues. CDR3 bases: TGTGCCAGCAGCTTAGCAGGGAGCACAGATACGCAGTATTTT. It codes for CASSLAGSTDTQYF.

CDR3 loop: CSTIWGGQGSYGYTF. CDR3 nucleotide sequence: TGCAGCACAATCTGGGGGGGACAGGGGTCCTATGGCTACACCTTC. The J gene is TRBJ1-2, the V gene TRBV29-1; 10 bases are a match to TRBD1. CDR1 and CDR2 from the germline V gene are SQVTM and ANQGSEA. Trimming removed 8 bases from V and 4 bases from J; junction bases left unmatched: 13. The CDR3 is 15 residues long.

This clonotype was seen repeatedly, ten times or more. The chain uses TRBV3-1 and TRBJ1-1; 7 positions match TRBD1. Germline V gene data show CDR1 as LGHDT and CDR2 as YNNKEL (reference sequence). This CDR3 contains 13 residues. V gave up 3 bases and J gave up 6 bases; unmatched junction bases: 4. CDR3 bases: TGTGCCAGCAGCCACGGGGACAGATCTGAAGCTTTCTTT. Protein product: CASSHGDRSEAFF.

This clonotype was counted only a few times. The J gene is TRBJ2-7, the V gene TRBV7-9; tentative D call: TRBD1 (6 bases). The V gene lost 5 bases and the J gene lost 2 bases, with 10 bases spanning the gap. The CDR3 is made up of 13 amino acids. Germline V gene data show CDR1 as SEHNR and CDR2 as FQNEAQ (reference sequence). For the CDR3, the DNA is TGTGCCAGCAGCCCGGGACATCCCTACGAGCAGTACTTC. Translating gives CASSPGHPYEQYF.

This clonotype was seen once. The CDR3 DNA is TGTGCCAGCAGTCAAACAGGGCCCCAAGAGACCCAGTACTTC. Residues: CASSQTGPQETQYF. The chain couples TRBV27 to TRBJ2-5; D might be TRBD1 (6 bases). V dropped 5 bases and J dropped 1 base, with 11 bases sitting between them. Germline assignment: CDR1 MNHEY and CDR2 SMNVEV (reference sequence). There are 14 residues in the CDR3.

The chain uses TRBV7-2 and TRBJ2-3; a weak D match, TRBD1 (5 bases). Trimming removed 0 bases at V and 1 base at J, with 14 bases between. The germline V gene encodes CDR1 SGHTA and CDR2 FQGNSA. This CDR3 contains 17 residues. CDR3 protein: CASSLARWVGGTDTQYF. The CDR3 nucleotides are TGTGCCAGCAGCTTAGCGCGGTGGGTAGGGGGCACAGATACGCAGTATTTT.

This clonotype was detected only a few times. The chain links TRBV18 to TRBJ1-1; maybe TRBD1 (5 bases). CDR1 is KGHSH, CDR2 LQKENI, per germline. The length of the CDR3 is 15 residues. With 3 bases removed from V and 2 bases from J, the gap between germline ends came to 13 bases. The CDR3 region is CASSPGGAANTEAFF. In DNA, the CDR3 is TGTGCCAGCTCACCCGGGGGAGCTGCAAACACTGAAGCTTTCTTT.

V and J are TRBV28 and TRBJ1-2; a possible D gene is TRBD1 (6 bases). The CDR3 extends over 15 amino acids. V lost 2 bases and J 4 bases, leaving 14 bases between the germline ends. CDR1 and CDR2 (germline): MDHEN, SYDVKM. CDR3 sequence reads: CASSLVKGGGYGYTF. CDR3 nucleotide sequence: TGTGCCAGCAGTTTAGTTAAGGGGGGAGGCTATGGCTACACCTTC.

The chain carries TRBV15 and TRBJ2-5; D is unresolved. There are 14 residues in the CDR3. V lost 0 bases to trimming and J lost 1 base, with 6 bases between them. Germline values: CDR1 LNHNV, CDR2 YYDKDF (reference sequence). CDR3 residues: CATSRDYFQETQYF. CDR3 sequence (DNA): TGTGCCACCAGCAGAGATTACTTCCAAGAGACCCAGTACTTC. Supplemented by reference TRBV15 and TRBJ2-5, the full variable domain reads DAMVIQNPRYQVTQFGKPVTLSCSQTLNHNVMYWYQQKSSQAPKLLFHYYDKDFNNEADTPDNFQSRRPNTSFCFLDIRSPGLGDTAMYLCATSRDYFQETQYFGPGTRLLVL.

The chain couples TRBV15 to TRBJ2-1; D gene unclear. Germline lookup yields CDR1 LNHNV and CDR2 YYDKDF (reference sequence). The CDR3 totals 12 residues. Trimming cost V 0 bases and J 9 bases, with 6 bases left between them. The CDR3 reads CATSRDFGEQFF. DNA of the CDR3: TGTGCCACCAGCAGAGATTTTGGTGAGCAGTTCTTC. The variable domain in full, with the rest retrieved from reference TRBV15 and TRBJ2-1, is DAMVIQNPRYQVTQFGKPVTLSCSQTLNHNVMYWYQQKSSQAPKLLFHYYDKDFNNEADTPDNFQSRRPNTSFCFLDIRSPGLGDTAMYLCATSRDFGEQFFGPGTRLTVL.

This clonotype was seen a handful of times. The chain employs TRBV14 and TRBJ2-1, with 8 bases matching TRBD2. CDR3 length: 15 amino acids. Germline V lookup: CDR1 SGHDN, CDR2 FVKESK. Trimming at V came to 0 bases and at J to 11 bases, leaving 9 bases not matched to a gene. DNA of the CDR3: TGTGCCAGCAGCCAAGATTCGGGACTAGGCTCAAAGCAGTTCTTC. Translating gives CASSQDSGLGSKQFF.

This clonotype was recorded a few times. The V and J genes are TRBV29-1 and TRBJ2-1; D is ambiguous. Trimming cost V 5 bases and J 0 bases, with 8 bases left between them. The CDR3 runs 13 residues. The germline CDR1 and CDR2 sequences are SQVTM and ANQGSEA. In nucleotides, the CDR3 is TGCAGCGTTCCAGTTAGCTCCTACAATGAGCAGTTCTTC. It specifies CSVPVSSYNEQFF.

The J gene is TRBJ2-2, the V gene TRBV20-1; a weak D match, TRBD2 (5 bases). Germline V lookup: CDR1 DFQATT, CDR2 SNEGSKA (reference sequence). Trimming shortened V by 6 bases and J by 0 bases, and 14 bases separated the two germline ends. The CDR3 loop spans 15 amino acids. CDR3: CSAAPGSTNTGELFF. The CDR3 DNA reads TGCAGTGCAGCCCCGGGGTCCACGAACACCGGGGAGCTGTTTTTT.

This clonotype was found a few times. This chain links TRBV20-1 with TRBJ2-7; TRBD2 matches at 8 bases. CDR3 length: 15 residues. The germline CDR1 and CDR2 sequences are DFQATT and SNEGSKA (reference sequence). J gave up 4 bases and V 3 bases, and 11 bases lay outside the gene matches. The CDR3 reads CSASAMSGSNYEQYF. CDR3 DNA sequence: TGCAGTGCTAGTGCTATGAGCGGGAGTAATTACGAGCAGTACTTC.

V is TRBV4-1 and J is TRBJ2-7, with D possibly matching TRBD2 (6 bases). V gave up 4 bases and J gave up 4 bases, with 17 bases separating them. Germline CDR1 reads MGHRA; CDR2 reads YSYEKL. This CDR3 is built from 15 residues. The CDR3, as DNA: TGCGCCAGCAGCCTCCTCACGGGACTTTCATACGAGCAGTACTTC. Translating gives CASSLLTGLSYEQYF.

In its sample, this clonotype was seen a few times. A read error is possible here, since a much larger clone lies one base away. The chain combines TRBV12-3 or TRBV12-4 with TRBJ1-1; 9 nucleotides line up with TRBD1. The CDR3 is 14 amino acids. V was pared by 7 bases and J by 1 base, with 4 bases of the junction left unmatched. CDR3 amino acids: CASIPGQGNTEAFF. The CDR3 DNA follows: TGTGCCAGCATTCCGGGACAGGGGAACACTGAAGCTTTCTTT.

V gene TRBV28 combines with J gene TRBJ2-1; TRBD1 might be the D (7 bases). CDR1 and CDR2 (germline): MDHEN, SYDVKM. V gave up 5 bases and J gave up 13 bases, with 24 bases separating them. This CDR3 is built from 15 residues. CDR3 protein: CASSTDRAGRAGQFF. The CDR3 DNA follows: TGTGCCAGCAGTACCGACAGGGCCGGTAGGGCGGGACAGTTCTTC.